This TCR beta chain is from a study of CD4 and CD8 cells across lung adenocarcinoma regions. The patients had localized lung adenocarcinoma, a non-small cell subtype. Germline assignment: CDR1 WNHNN and CDR2 SYGVQD (reference sequence). The CDR3 has 14 residues. A single record per CDR3 protein comes from TCRdb applying MiXCR to the PCR reads. In the table there are about 27,000 distinct CDR3 sequences, around 53% of which are singletons. This clonotype was obtained from a male donor with lung adenocarcinoma. The CD4 and CD8 labels of this study may be unreliable. Sequenced material: CD8+ T cells from the center of a lung tumor. The rearrangement uses TRBV10-1 and TRBJ2-6; unclear D gene. The end of the DNA aligns better with TRBJ2-7, so the J call may be wrong. The CDR3 region is CASSEVPDKNTQYF. The CDR3 DNA reads TGCGCCAGCAGTGAGGTACCAGACAAAAATACGCAGTACTTC.